The next 17 T cell receptor beta chains were all read from a single sample in a study of T cell responses to AZD1222 COVID-19 vaccine. Clones were read by immunoSEQ multiplex PCR, and TCRdb kept only the in-frame ones, dropping some. The data hold roughly 140,000 clones, with around 95% observed a single time. The sequencing used peripheral blood, collected on day 0 of AZD1222 vaccination. The source of these receptors is an adult in good health.

The genes are TRBV7-6 and TRBJ1-3; 9 positions agree with TRBD1. The V gene end was trimmed by 5 bases and the J gene end by 4 bases; junction bases not matched to a gene: 6. CDR3 length: 15 amino acids. CDR1 and CDR2 (germline): SGHVS, FNYEAQ. The CDR3 reads CASSAGQGGGNTIYF. In nucleotides, the CDR3 is TGTGCCAGCAGCGCGGGACAGGGTGGCGGAAACACCATATATTTT.

In its sample, this clone was seen once. This rearrangement joins TRBV5-1 to TRBJ2-2; possible D gene TRBD1, 5 bases. Deletions cut 5 bases from V and 6 bases from J, with 17 bases between. Per germline, CDR1 SGHRS and CDR2 YFSETQ. The CDR3 totals 15 residues. CDR3 region: CASRQTASDAGELFF. In DNA form, the CDR3 reads TGCGCCAGCAGACAGACAGCTTCTGACGCCGGGGAGCTGTTTTTT.

V usage is TRBV10-2 and J usage is TRBJ2-5, with D unclear. V shed 3 bases and J shed 4 bases, with 6 bases lying between them. CDR3 size: 12 residues. Germline assignment: CDR1 WSHSY and CDR2 SAAADI. The CDR3 DNA sequence: TGCGCCAGCAGTGAATGGCCAGAGACCCAGTACTTC. Its protein product is CASSEWPETQYF.

V usage is TRBV11-3 and J usage is TRBJ2-2, with D uncertain. V was shortened by 3 bases and J by 6 bases, with 8 bases between the two germline ends. Per the germline V gene, CDR1 is SGHNT and CDR2 is YENEEA. CDR3 size: 13 residues. This CDR3 reads CASSFSTPGELFF. The CDR3 coding sequence is TGTGCCAGCAGCTTTAGCACCCCCGGGGAGCTGTTTTTT.

The rearrangement uses TRBV6-5 and TRBJ2-7, with 8 positions matching TRBD2. Unmatched junction bases numbered 5, after V lost 0 bases and J lost 7 bases. The CDR3 loop spans 14 amino acids. The V gene's germline CDR1 is MNHEY and CDR2 SVGAGI. The CDR3 region has the DNA TGTGCCAGCAGTTACTCCGCGGGGGGAGGGGAGCAGTACGTC. Protein product: CASSYSAGGGEQYV.

V is TRBV27 and J is TRBJ1-4, with TRBD1 as a possible D gene (5 bases). This CDR3 has 16 amino acids. Germline V gene sequence: CDR1 MNHEY, CDR2 SMNVEV (reference sequence). Trimming cost V 4 bases and J 0 bases, with 12 bases left between them. CDR3 sequence (DNA): TGTGCCAGCAGTTATAAGGGGCCCGCAACTAATGAAAAACTGTTTTTT. Its translation is CASSYKGPATNEKLFF.

This chain connects TRBV6-5 to TRBJ2-7; TRBD1 might be the D (5 bases). Germline-derived CDR1 and CDR2 are MNHEY and SVGAGI. V lost 6 bases and J lost 1, with 10 bases in between. The CDR3 sequence is 13 residues long. This CDR3 is CASSQGESYEQYV. CDR3 DNA sequence: TGTGCCAGCAGCCAAGGGGAATCCTACGAGCAGTACGTC.

DNA of the CDR3: TGTGCAAGTCGCTTACCAGTGGGTATGACCGCGTACGAGCAGTACGTC. Translating gives CASRLPVGMTAYEQYV. The V gene is TRBV12-2, the J gene TRBJ2-7. TRBV12-2 represents a pseudogene. The CDR3 is made up of 16 amino acids.

CDR3 in DNA: TGTGCCAGCGGTGGGCTAGCGGCACTAGGGGGCACCGGGGAGCTGTTTTTT. Residues: CASGGLAALGGTGELFF. The chain couples TRBV7-7 to TRBJ2-2; TRBD2 might be the D (7 bases). V lost 8 bases to trimming and J lost 4 bases, with 23 bases between them. The CDR3 has 17 amino acids. Germline loops: CDR1 SSHAT, CDR2 FNYEAQ (reference sequence).

This chain links TRBV7-8 with TRBJ2-5, with unresolved D. Germline V gene sequence: CDR1 SGHVS, CDR2 FQNEAQ. Trimming pared 2 bases from V and 5 bases from J, leaving 12 bases between. CDR3 length: 14 amino acids. The CDR3 reads CASSLRAVRETQYF. CDR3 nucleotide sequence: TGTGCCAGCAGCTTAAGGGCGGTTCGGGAGACCCAGTACTTC.

The chain couples TRBV7-9 to TRBJ2-3; D uncertain. V lost 2 bases and J lost 2, with 2 bases in between. There are 12 residues in the CDR3. The V gene's germline CDR1 is SEHNR and CDR2 FQNEAQ (reference sequence). The CDR3 loop is CASSLITDTQYF. In nucleotides, the CDR3 is TGTGCCAGCAGCTTAATCACAGATACGCAGTATTTT.

The chain is built from TRBV7-9 and TRBJ2-2; the D is unclear. The V end lost 2 bases, the J end lost 7 bases, and 2 bases lay between the germline ends. Looked up from germline, CDR1 is SEHNR and CDR2 is FQNEAQ (reference sequence). CDR3 length: 11 amino acids. The CDR3 bases are TGTGCCAGCAGCTTAAGCGGGGAGCTGTTTTTT. Amino acid sequence: CASSLSGELFF.

The rearrangement uses TRBV4-2 and TRBJ2-2; D call uncertain. Trimming took 2 bases from V and 0 from J, leaving 7 bases between them. Germline-derived CDR1 and CDR2 are LGHNA and YNFKEQ. CDR3 size: 15 residues. The CDR3, as DNA: TGTGCCAGCAGCCAACCAACTGCGAACACCGGGGAGCTGTTTTTT. This encodes CASSQPTANTGELFF.

This clone was counted between two and nine times. V is TRBV6-1 and J is TRBJ1-1; 9 bases line up with TRBD1. The CDR3 is 15 amino acids. Germline CDR1 and CDR2: MNHNS and SASEGT. V shed 3 bases and J 4 bases; nucleotides not matched to a gene: 6. The CDR3 coding sequence is TGTGCCAGCAGTGAGACAGGGGGAGGGTCCACTGAAGCTTTCTTT. Protein product: CASSETGGGSTEAFF.

The chain employs TRBV30 and TRBJ2-3; D gene ambiguous. V gave up 0 bases and J gave up 4 bases, with 8 bases separating them. The germline CDR1 and CDR2 sequences are GTSNPN and SVGIG (reference sequence). The CDR3 covers 13 residues. The CDR3 DNA sequence: TGTGCCTGGAGTGTAGCAGGCGCAGATACGCAGTATTTT. Translated: CAWSVAGADTQYF.

V is TRBV6-5 and J is TRBJ2-5; D may correspond to TRBD1 or TRBD2 (6 bases each). Trimming removed 6 bases from V and 1 base from J, with 12 bases in between. Germline V gene data show CDR1 as MNHEY and CDR2 as SVGAGI. The CDR3 has 14 amino acids. The CDR3 DNA reads TGTGCCAGCAGGTCTGGAGGGGGCCAAGAGACCCAGTACTTC. Its translation is CASRSGGGQETQYF.

This chain connects TRBV2 to TRBJ1-6, with 7 bases identical to TRBD1. The germline V gene encodes CDR1 SNHLY and CDR2 FYNNEI. Trimming cost V 6 bases and J 5 bases; bases outside gene matches: 7. The CDR3 loop spans 15 amino acids. The CDR3 reads CASSPGTADNSPLHF. CDR3 coding DNA: TGTGCCAGCAGCCCCGGGACAGCTGATAATTCACCCCTCCACTTT.